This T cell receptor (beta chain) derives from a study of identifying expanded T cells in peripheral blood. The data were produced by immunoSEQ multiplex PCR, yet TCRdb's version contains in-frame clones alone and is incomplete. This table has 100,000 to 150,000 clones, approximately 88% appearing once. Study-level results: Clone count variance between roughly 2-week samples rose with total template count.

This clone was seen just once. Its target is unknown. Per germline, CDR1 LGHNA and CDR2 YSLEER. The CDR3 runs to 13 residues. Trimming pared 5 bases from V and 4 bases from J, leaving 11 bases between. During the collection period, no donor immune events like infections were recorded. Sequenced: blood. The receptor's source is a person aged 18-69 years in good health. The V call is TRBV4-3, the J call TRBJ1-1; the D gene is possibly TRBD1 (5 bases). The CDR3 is CASSYGQITEAFF. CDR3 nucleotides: TGCGCCAGCAGCTACGGACAAATCACTGAAGCTTTCTTT.